This record covers a single TCR beta chain. Method: immunoSEQ multiplex PCR; TCRdb's copy keeps in-frame clones and lacks some. This sample's table reports more than 7,500 clones. The V gene's germline CDR1 is LNHDA and CDR2 SQIVND (reference sequence). This CDR3 region has 14 residues. The entry carries no DNA sequence. The data stem from a study of synovial regulatory T cells in juvenile arthritis. This sequence joins TRBV19 and TRBJ2-3; no DNA is available, so the TRBD2 call from TCRdb remains unchecked. Sequenced material: Treg cells from blood. Stated subset: remaining (HLA-DR-negative) circulating blood Treg cells. This clonotype originated in a donor younger than 30 with juvenile idiopathic arthritis. The CDR3 sequence: CASSWGGPTDTQYF.